The 28 T cell receptor beta chains below were found in one sample sequenced in a study of identical twins. One entry per CDR3 protein, called by TCRdb with MiXCR from the 5' RACE reads. This sample has about 700,000 distinct CDR3 sequences, with about 9.4% found just once. The data also belong to a second study, concerning yellow fever vaccine responses in identical twins.

Sequenced input: PBMCs. Source of these receptors: a woman aged 18-29 years in good health.

This clonotype was found a few times. The gene calls are TRBV10-3 and TRBJ2-7; TRBD1 matches 8 bases. Germline lookup yields CDR1 ENHRY and CDR2 SYGVKD. CDR3 length: 13 residues. The V gene end was trimmed by 10 bases and the J gene end by 3 bases; junction bases not matched to a gene: 8. The DNA of the CDR3 is TGTGCCACCATGGACAGGGTCGTCTACGAGCAGTACTTC. This translates into CATMDRVVYEQYF.

The sample holds many counts of this clonotype. The V gene is TRBV7-9, the J gene TRBJ2-7; a possible D gene is TRBD2 (5 bases). Germline V gives CDR1 SEHNR, CDR2 FQNEAQ (reference sequence). The CDR3 contains 14 residues. V lost 5 bases and J 0 bases, leaving 11 bases between the germline ends. CDR3 sequence: CASSSRGSSYEQYF. DNA for the CDR3: TGTGCCAGCAGCAGCCGAGGGAGCTCCTACGAGCAGTACTTC.

This chain uses TRBV4-3 with TRBJ2-3, with TRBD2 matching over 12 bases. The trim removed 5 bases at V and 4 bases at J, leaving 7 bases unmatched. Germline V gene sequence: CDR1 LGHNA, CDR2 YSLEER. This CDR3 is 16 amino acids long. This CDR3 is CASSETSGSIADTQYF. CDR3 sequence (DNA): TGCGCCAGCAGCGAGACTAGCGGGAGCATTGCAGATACGCAGTATTTT.

The sample holds many counts of this clonotype. The chain employs TRBV5-4 and TRBJ2-7, with 9 bases lining up with TRBD1. V lost 4 bases, J lost 0 bases, and 14 bases stayed unmatched. CDR1 and CDR2 from the germline V gene are SGHNT and YYREEE (reference sequence). CDR3 size: 18 residues. CDR3: CASSPHNQGDRASYEQYF. CDR3 coding DNA: TGTGCCAGCAGCCCCCACAACCAAGGGGACAGGGCCTCCTACGAGCAGTACTTC.

The J gene is TRBJ2-7, the V gene TRBV4-1; 8 positions agree with TRBD1. The CDR3 is made up of 16 amino acids. Unmatched junction bases numbered 10, after V lost 3 bases and J lost 3 bases. Germline CDR1 is MGHRA and CDR2 is YSYEKL. The CDR3 coding sequence is TGCGCCAGCAGCCAGCTGGACAGGGACGAAAACTACGAGCAGTACTTC. As protein: CASSQLDRDENYEQYF.

This clonotype was found many times. The V and J genes are TRBV5-1 and TRBJ2-3, with D perhaps TRBD1 (6 bases). This CDR3 contains 16 residues. V was pared by 3 bases and J by 4 bases, with 18 bases between. CDR1 and CDR2 from the germline V gene are SGHRS and YFSETQ. CDR3 amino acids: CASSSAPGHRPDTQYF. The CDR3 DNA reads TGCGCCAGCAGCTCCGCTCCGGGACACCGCCCAGATACGCAGTATTTT.

This clonotype was observed a few times. The chain couples TRBV12-3 or TRBV12-4 to TRBJ2-3, with 10 positions matching TRBD2. The CDR3 contains 17 residues. J was trimmed by 6 bases and V by 5 bases; bases with no gene match: 14. The CDR3 is CASSPPRTSGGVDTQYF. The DNA of the CDR3 is TGTGCCAGCAGTCCACCGCGGACTAGCGGAGGTGTGGATACGCAGTATTTT.

This clonotype was picked up many times. This chain connects TRBV21-1 to TRBJ2-3; the DNA was not used to check the table's D call, TRBD1. TRBV21-1 is shown as a pseudogene. The CDR3 consists of 16 residues. The chain's CDR3 is CASSKALTGEADTQYF. The CDR3 nucleotides are TGTGCCAGCAGCAAAGCGCTAACAGGGGAGGCAGATACGCAGTATTTT.

There are a few counts of this clonotype. This chain connects TRBV11-2 to TRBJ1-2; D might be TRBD1 (5 bases). Germline V gene data show CDR1 as SGHAT and CDR2 as FQNNGV. V dropped 0 bases and J dropped 4 bases, with 12 bases sitting between them. The CDR3 has 15 amino acids. CDR3: CASSLEWGDTYGYTF. CDR3 bases: TGTGCCAGCAGCTTAGAGTGGGGGGATACCTATGGCTACACCTTC. The entire variable domain, with the rest obtained from reference TRBV11-2 and TRBJ1-2, is as follows: EAGVAQSPRYKIIEKRQSVAFWCNPISGHATLYWYQQILGQGPKLLIQFQNNGVVDDSQLPKDRFSAERLKGVDSTLKIQPAKLEDSAVYLCASSLEWGDTYGYTFGSGTRLTVV.

This clonotype was seen more than once but under ten times. The chain combines TRBV4-2 with TRBJ2-1; no clear D. The CDR3 runs 15 residues. The V end lost 1 base, the J end lost 7 bases, and 14 bases lay between the germline ends. Germline loops: CDR1 LGHNA, CDR2 YNFKEQ. The CDR3: CASSQVVSPENEQFF. The CDR3 DNA reads TGTGCCAGCAGCCAAGTTGTCTCCCCCGAGAATGAGCAGTTCTTC.

This clonotype was seen a handful of times. The V and J genes are TRBV3-1 and TRBJ2-2, with 7 positions matching TRBD1. CDR3 length equals 14 residues. In germline, CDR1 is LGHDT, CDR2 YNNKEL (reference sequence). V shed 1 base and J 8 bases; nucleotides not matched to a gene: 4. For the CDR3, the DNA is TGTGCCAGCAGCCAAGGGACAGGTCGGGGGGAGCTGTTTTTT. Translation gives CASSQGTGRGELFF.

This clonotype was seen only a few times. The rearrangement links TRBV28 to TRBJ2-5, with TRBD1 identical over 10 bases. Unmatched junction bases numbered 7, after V lost 5 bases and J lost 1 base. Germline V CDR1 and CDR2: MDHEN, SYDVKM. The CDR3 loop spans 16 amino acids. In DNA, the CDR3 is TGTGCCAGCAGTCAGGACAGGGGGACAGTCCAAGAGACCCAGTACTTC. This gives the protein CASSQDRGTVQETQYF.

The V gene is TRBV12-5, the J gene TRBJ2-1, with a tentative D call TRBD2 (5 bases). Trimming cost V 6 bases and J 8 bases, with 14 bases left between them. This CDR3 spans 13 amino acids. CDR1 is LGHNT, CDR2 FRNRAP, per germline. The CDR3 spells CASGTLLGDEQFF. The CDR3 nucleotides are TGTGCTAGTGGCACCCTGCTCGGGGATGAGCAGTTCTTC.

CDR3 loop: CASSPEPGQGAQPQHF. The DNA for the CDR3 is TGTGCCAGCAGCCCTGAACCGGGACAGGGAGCTCAGCCCCAGCATTTT. This chain uses TRBV7-8 with TRBJ1-5; 9 nucleotides match TRBD1. This CDR3 is 16 amino acids long. The trim removed 5 bases at V and 6 bases at J, leaving 11 bases unmatched. Germline V gene lookup returns CDR1 SGHVS and CDR2 FQNEAQ. Drawing the rest from reference TRBV7-8 and TRBJ1-5, the complete variable domain is GAGVSQSPRYKVAKRGQDVALRCDPISGHVSLFWYQQALGQGPEFLTYFQNEAQLDKSGLPSDRFFAERPEGSVSTLKIQRTQQEDSAVYLCASSPEPGQGAQPQHFGDGTRLSIL.

The chain joins TRBV28 to TRBJ1-1; weak D call: TRBD1 (6 bases). Trimming stripped 8 bases from V and 2 bases from J, with 18 bases between. The CDR3 has 15 residues. The germline CDR1 and CDR2 sequences are MDHEN and SYDVKM. For the CDR3, the DNA is TGTGCCAGCCCCGCGGCAGGGGCCTTAAACACTGAAGCTTTCTTT. Translation: CASPAAGALNTEAFF. The full variable domain, with the rest looked up from reference TRBV28 and TRBJ1-1, is DVKVTQSSRYLVKRTGEKVFLECVQDMDHENMFWYRQDPGLGLRLIYFSYDVKMKEKGDIPEGYSVSREKKERFSLILESASTNQTSMYLCASPAAGALNTEAFFGQGTRLTVV.

The CDR3 DNA reads as TGTGCCAGCAGTCGGGACACATGGGGGCCCTACGAGCAGTACTTC. It codes for CASSRDTWGPYEQYF. This chain uses TRBV12-3 or TRBV12-4 with TRBJ2-7, with a tentative D call TRBD1 (6 bases). The CDR3 totals 15 residues. Trimming took 5 bases from V and 2 from J, leaving 16 bases between them.

This clonotype has a count of ten or more. The CDR3 loop is CASSLEGFQETQYF. As DNA, the CDR3 is TGTGCCAGCAGTTTAGAAGGCTTCCAAGAGACCCAGTACTTC. V and J are TRBV12-3 or TRBV12-4 and TRBJ2-5; D is unresolved. This CDR3 has 14 amino acids. The V gene lost 1 base and the J gene lost 1 base, with 7 bases spanning the gap.

The V call is TRBV20-1, the J call TRBJ2-1; D ambiguous. This CDR3 is built from 18 residues. Trimming pared 3 bases from V and 2 bases from J, leaving 23 bases between. From germline, CDR1 is DFQATT and CDR2 SNEGSKA (reference sequence). The CDR3 DNA reads as TGCAGTGCTAGCTCCGTCTTTTCGGTCCTGGCCCCCTACAATGAGCAGTTCTTC. Residues: CSASSVFSVLAPYNEQFF.

This clonotype has a handful of counts. The chain recombines TRBV25-1 with TRBJ1-2; perhaps TRBD1 as D (6 bases). The CDR3 contains 13 residues. V shed 5 bases and J shed 7 bases, with 14 bases lying between them. Germline V CDR1 and CDR2: MGHDK, SYGVNS. The CDR3 protein is CASSSAGAIGYTF. CDR3 in DNA: TGTGCCAGCAGTTCGGCGGGGGCGATTGGCTACACCTTC.

As for this clonotype: This could be a read error, since a much larger clone is one nucleotide away. The rearrangement joins TRBV12-3 or TRBV12-4 to TRBJ2-3, with a possible D match to TRBD2 (5 bases). The CDR3 consists of 16 residues. The CDR3 DNA sequence: TGTTCCAGCAGCCCCTGGACTGGACCTAGCACAGATACGCAGTATTTT. Translated, it gives CSSSPWTGPSTDTQYF.

This clonotype has ten or more counts. The rearrangement links TRBV25-1 to TRBJ2-3, with a tentative D call TRBD2 (5 bases). The CDR3 extends over 14 amino acids. Germline lookup yields CDR1 MGHDK and CDR2 SYGVNS. The V end lost 5 bases, the J end lost 6 bases, and 15 bases lay between the germline ends. The CDR3 nucleotides read TGTGCCAGCAGTCGGACTGGGATCGCGGATACGCAGTATTTT. This translates into CASSRTGIADTQYF.

The V gene is TRBV28, the J gene TRBJ2-7; the D call may be TRBD1 or TRBD2 (6 bases each). The CDR3 has 15 residues. Germline CDR1 and CDR2: MDHEN and SYDVKM. V lost 7 bases, J lost 5 bases, and 21 bases lay in between. The chain's CDR3 is CASNLGGGHWDEQYF. The DNA of the CDR3 is TGTGCCAGCAATTTGGGGGGCGGACACTGGGACGAGCAGTACTTC.

The rearrangement uses TRBV6-1 and TRBJ2-1; D is ambiguous. V was pared by 8 bases and J by 4 bases, with 12 bases between. CDR3 length: 13 residues. Germline CDR1 MNHNS, CDR2 SASEGT. CDR3 residues: CASREDGYNEQFF. The CDR3 DNA follows: TGTGCCAGCCGAGAGGACGGGTACAATGAGCAGTTCTTC.

This rearrangement joins TRBV7-9 to TRBJ2-7; D remains ambiguous. V lost 5 bases and J 4 bases, leaving 12 bases between the germline ends. The CDR3 sequence is 13 residues long. CDR1 SEHNR and CDR2 FQNEAQ come from the germline V gene (reference sequence). This chain's CDR3 is CASSPSWGYEQYF. CDR3 nucleotide sequence: TGTGCCAGCAGCCCCAGTTGGGGTTACGAGCAGTACTTC.

The rearrangement joins TRBV6-5 to TRBJ1-2, with TRBD1 identical over 11 bases. V shed 4 bases, J shed 4 bases, and the junction held 8 bases outside the gene matches. Per germline, CDR1 MNHEY and CDR2 SVGAGI. CDR3 length equals 16 residues. CDR3 DNA sequence: TGTGCCAGCAGTTTCATACCGGGACAGGGGGTCTATGGCTACACCTTC. Translated: CASSFIPGQGVYGYTF.

The chain links TRBV10-3 to TRBJ2-1, with a tentative D call TRBD2 (6 bases). Per the germline V gene, CDR1 is ENHRY and CDR2 is SYGVKD. This CDR3 is 15 amino acids long. Trimming removed 4 bases at V and 3 bases at J, with 13 bases between. CDR3 nucleotide sequence: TGTGCCATCAGTGTAGGTGGGGGGAACTACAATGAGCAGTTCTTC. It encodes CAISVGGGNYNEQFF.

The chain uses TRBV5-1 and TRBJ1-4; 7 nucleotides line up with TRBD1. This CDR3 has 15 amino acids. In germline, CDR1 is SGHRS, CDR2 YFSETQ. Trimming took 3 bases from V and 7 from J; bases not matched to a gene: 9. For the CDR3, the DNA is TGCGCCAGCAGCTCCGGACAGGCAGTCTTTGAAAAACTGTTTTTT. The encoded protein is CASSSGQAVFEKLFF.

The chain has TRBV20-1 and TRBJ1-5; no firm D call. From germline, CDR1 is DFQATT and CDR2 SNEGSKA (reference sequence). The V and J ends lost 6 bases and 2 bases respectively, with 5 bases between them. The CDR3 length is 11 residues. CDR3 protein: CSAQGNQPQHF. Written as DNA, the CDR3 is TGCAGTGCGCAGGGCAATCAGCCCCAGCATTTT.